This record concerns one TCR beta chain sequence. Between the trimmed V and J ends, which lost 10 bases and 1 base, there was a span of 16 bases. From germline, CDR1 is ENHRY and CDR2 SYGVKD. CDR3 length equals 14 residues. The data were taken from a study of T cells in Graves' hyperthyroidism and ophthalmopathy. RNA transcripts were the template for amplifying TCR beta CDR3 regions. In the first-round RT-PCR of the TCR CDR3, the HTBI primer set was used. TCRdb re-analysed the multiplex PCR reads in MiXCR, keeping a single row per CDR3 protein. The table has more than 35,000 distinct CDR3 sequences, around half seen once.

The sequence was obtained from a woman aged 50 to 60 with Graves' hyperthyroidism. Material: peripheral blood or thyroid tissue (not recorded which). The J gene is TRBJ1-1, the V gene TRBV10-3, with TRBD1 as a possible D gene (5 bases). The CDR3 reads CASVLTEKNTEAFF. The CDR3 region has the DNA TGTGCCAGCGTCCTGACAGAAAAGAACACTGAAGCTTTCTTT.